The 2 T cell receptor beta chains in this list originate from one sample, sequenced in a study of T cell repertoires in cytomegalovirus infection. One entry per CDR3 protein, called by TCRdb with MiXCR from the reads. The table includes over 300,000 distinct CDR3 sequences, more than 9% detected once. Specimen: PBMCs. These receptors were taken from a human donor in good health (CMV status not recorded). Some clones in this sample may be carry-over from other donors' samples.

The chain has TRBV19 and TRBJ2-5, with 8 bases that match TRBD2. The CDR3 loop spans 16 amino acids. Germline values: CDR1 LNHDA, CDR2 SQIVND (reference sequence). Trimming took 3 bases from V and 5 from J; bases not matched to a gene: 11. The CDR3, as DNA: TGTGCCAGTAGTATTTCCGTGCGGGGGGCGCCGGAGACCCAGTACTTC. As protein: CASSISVRGAPETQYF. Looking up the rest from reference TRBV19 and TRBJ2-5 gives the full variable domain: DGGITQSPKYLFRKEGQNVTLSCEQNLNHDAMYWYRQDPGQGLRLIYYSQIVNDFQKGDIAEGYSVSREKKESFPLTVTSAQKNPTAFYLCASSISVRGAPETQYFGPGTRLLVL.

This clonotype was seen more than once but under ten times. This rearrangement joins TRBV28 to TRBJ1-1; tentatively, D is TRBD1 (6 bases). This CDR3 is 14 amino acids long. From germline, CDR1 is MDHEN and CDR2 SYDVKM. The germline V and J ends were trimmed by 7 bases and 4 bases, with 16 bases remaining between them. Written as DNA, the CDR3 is TGTGCCAGCAATCCCCAAACAGGGACCACTGAAGCTTTCTTT. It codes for CASNPQTGTTEAFF. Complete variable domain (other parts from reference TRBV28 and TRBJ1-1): DVKVTQSSRYLVKRTGEKVFLECVQDMDHENMFWYRQDPGLGLRLIYFSYDVKMKEKGDIPEGYSVSREKKERFSLILESASTNQTSMYLCASNPQTGTTEAFFGQGTRLTVV.